The clone carrying this T cell receptor (beta chain) was found a few times. This specimen belongs to a study of beta chain features in type 1 diabetes. Germline values: CDR1 GTSNPN, CDR2 SVGIG (reference sequence). CDR3 length equals 15 residues. With V trimmed by 5 bases and J by 0 bases, 2 bases remained unmatched. Every isolated RNA sample was fully reverse transcribed, so sequencing captured expressed TCRB transcripts. The assay was immunoSEQ multiplex PCR, and TCRdb's table has in-frame clones only and misses some. The repertoire holds fewer than 350,000 clones, with 15% to 20% as singletons. This chain connects TRBV30 to TRBJ1-6; the match to TRBD1 covers 9 bases. The source is a woman between 18 and 29 years old in good health. The specimen sequenced was naive CD4+ T cells from blood. The CDR3 region has the DNA TGTGCCTGGGCGGGACAGGGCTCCTATAATTCACCCCTCCACTTT. This translates into CAWAGQGSYNSPLHF. The entire variable domain, with the rest obtained from reference TRBV30 and TRBJ1-6, is as follows: SQTIHQWPATLVQPVGSPLSLECTVEGTSNPNLYWYRQAAGRGLQLLFYSVGIGQISSEVPQNLSASRPQDRQFILSSKKLLLSDSGFYLCAWAGQGSYNSPLHFGNGTRLTVT.